What follows are 17 T cell receptor beta chains derived from one specimen sequenced in a study of Siglec-9 on CD8 T cells in melanoma. Profiled with immunoSEQ multiplex PCR; TCRdb holds only in-frame clones, not every one. The sample holds about 36,000 clones, roughly 84% seen once. Sample: Siglec-9- CD8+ T cells sorted from blood. Receptors were obtained from a human donor in good health.

This sequence joins TRBV28 and TRBJ1-2, with D perhaps matching TRBD1 (5 bases). Germline CDR1 MDHEN, CDR2 SYDVKM. The CDR3 has 12 amino acids. The V end lost 3 bases, the J end lost 6 bases, and 8 bases lay between the germline ends. CDR3 residues: CASSLGGDGYTF. The CDR3, as DNA: TGTGCCAGCAGTTTGGGGGGAGATGGCTACACCTTC.

The rearrangement uses TRBV13 and TRBJ2-2, with a tentative D call TRBD1 (5 bases). This CDR3 is built from 16 residues. Trimming stripped 5 bases from V and 1 base from J, with 14 bases between. Germline V gives CDR1 PRHDT, CDR2 FYEKMQ (reference sequence). Here the CDR3 DNA reads TGTGCCAGCAGCCCGATGGGGCTAGAGAACACCGGGGAGCTGTTTTTT. Amino acid sequence: CASSPMGLENTGELFF.

V is TRBV4-1 and J is TRBJ2-3, with 10 bases matching TRBD2. Germline CDR1 MGHRA, CDR2 YSYEKL. The V and J ends lost 1 base and 10 bases, in that order; junction bases with no gene match: 8. The CDR3 extends over 15 amino acids. The DNA of the CDR3 is TGCGCCAGCAGCCAAGCCACGGGACTAGCGAGGGCGCAGTATTTT. This translates into CASSQATGLARAQYF.

The chain combines TRBV27 with TRBJ1-1; D is uncertain. Trimming cost V 6 bases and J 1 base, with 9 bases left between them. The germline CDR1 and CDR2 sequences are MNHEY and SMNVEV (reference sequence). The CDR3 runs 13 residues. CDR3 residues: CASSDRANTEAFF. The CDR3 DNA follows: TGTGCCAGCAGCGATCGGGCGAACACTGAAGCTTTCTTT.

CDR3 DNA: TGTGCCAGCAGCTTGGATGGAGAGGGCTACAATGAGCAGTTCTTC. Encoded protein: CASSLDGEGYNEQFF. J is TRBJ2-1 and V is TRBV7-9, with a weak D call TRBD2 (5 bases). The CDR3 extends over 15 amino acids. The V gene's germline CDR1 is SEHNR and CDR2 FQNEAQ (reference sequence). The V end lost 3 bases, the J end lost 3 bases, and 12 bases lay between the germline ends.

The table lists this clone with a count of one. J is TRBJ2-7 and V is TRBV21-1; the table's D gene call, TRBD1, was not cross checked with the DNA. TRBV21-1 is reported as a pseudogene. The CDR3 runs 14 residues. CDR3 sequence reads: CASSKAGSPYEQYF. The CDR3 DNA is TGTGCCAGCAGCAAAGCGGGCTCCCCCTACGAGCAGTACTTC.

The gene calls are TRBV28 and TRBJ2-7; 7 nucleotides match TRBD1. Germline V gives CDR1 MDHEN, CDR2 SYDVKM. The CDR3 totals 14 residues. Trimming at V came to 7 bases and at J to 2 bases, leaving 8 bases not matched to a gene. Written as DNA, the CDR3 is TGTGCCAGCAACCCGGGACAGAACCCCTACGAGCAGTACTTC. It is translated as CASNPGQNPYEQYF.

This chain connects TRBV5-6 to TRBJ2-7, with a possible D match to TRBD2 (5 bases). Between the trimmed V and J ends, which lost 0 bases and 7 bases, there was a span of 11 bases. The CDR3 loop spans 13 amino acids. The germline V gene encodes CDR1 SGHDT and CDR2 YYEEEE. CDR3 amino acids: CASSLVGSGEQYF. The CDR3 bases are TGTGCCAGCAGCTTGGTGGGCTCGGGGGAGCAGTACTTC.

V usage is TRBV6-5 and J usage is TRBJ2-3; 8 positions match TRBD2. The CDR3 extends over 14 amino acids. The junction had 6 bases not matched to a gene; V was cut back by 6 bases and J by 4 bases. Per germline, CDR1 MNHEY and CDR2 SVGAGI. CDR3 in DNA: TGTGCCAGCAGCTCGGGGGGGGGCGCAGATACGCAGTATTTT. Its protein is CASSSGGGADTQYF.

The rearrangement joins TRBV30 to TRBJ2-3; 7 bases map to TRBD1. With V trimmed by 3 bases and J by 0 bases, 9 bases remained unmatched. This CDR3 contains 16 residues. Germline CDR1 reads GTSNPN; CDR2 reads SVGIG (reference sequence). The CDR3 loop is CAWSGLGGQSTDTQYF. In DNA, the CDR3 is TGTGCCTGGAGCGGGCTAGGGGGACAGAGCACAGATACGCAGTATTTT.

CDR3 in amino acids: CASEGGGGSRTEAFF. The DNA of the CDR3 is TGTGCCAGCGAGGGGGGAGGGGGCAGTCGAACTGAAGCTTTCTTT. The J gene is TRBJ1-1, the V gene TRBV2; 7 bases align to TRBD1. Germline trimming cut 8 bases from V and 5 bases from J; bases unmatched to any gene: 14. CDR1 and CDR2 (germline): SNHLY, FYNNEI. The CDR3 runs to 15 residues.

The rearrangement uses TRBV7-8 and TRBJ2-2; TRBD2 matches at 7 bases. V was clipped by 1 base and J by 5 bases; unmatched bases: 13. Per the germline V gene, CDR1 is SGHVS and CDR2 is FQNEAQ. This CDR3 is 18 amino acids long. CDR3 sequence: CASSLESPLALGTGELFF. CDR3 DNA sequence: TGTGCCAGCAGCTTAGAGTCTCCACTAGCGCTGGGTACCGGGGAGCTGTTTTTT.

This chain joins TRBV6-6 and TRBJ2-7; D is undetermined. The CDR3 consists of 14 residues. V dropped 0 bases and J dropped 3 bases, with 9 bases sitting between them. The germline V gene has CDR1 MNHNY and CDR2 SVGAGI (reference sequence). The CDR3 sequence is CASSYSISDYEQYF. The CDR3 coding sequence is TGTGCCAGCAGTTACTCGATTTCTGACTACGAGCAGTACTTC.

The chain employs TRBV28 and TRBJ2-3; 8 nucleotides align to TRBD1. This CDR3 is 15 amino acids long. Per germline, CDR1 MDHEN and CDR2 SYDVKM. Trimming took 3 bases from V and 2 from J; bases not matched to a gene: 4. The CDR3 loop is CASSLTTGDTDTQYF. Written as DNA, the CDR3 is TGTGCCAGCAGTTTGACGACAGGGGACACAGATACGCAGTATTTT.

The rearrangement uses TRBV5-1 and TRBJ2-1; 9 bases are a match to TRBD2. The CDR3 length is 17 residues. Germline-derived CDR1 and CDR2 are SGHRS and YFSETQ. Losses at the gene ends were 4 bases for V and 4 bases for J; bases not matched to a gene: 12. The CDR3 DNA reads TGCGCCAGCAGCCTTCCCCCTGCTAGCGGGATGTACAATGAGCAGTTCTTC. Protein sequence: CASSLPPASGMYNEQFF.

This clone has just one count. CDR3 DNA: TGTGCCAGCAGCTTTATAGACCCCAATGAGCAGTTCTTC. Encoded protein: CASSFIDPNEQFF. The chain joins TRBV7-9 to TRBJ2-1; D call uncertain. Germline V lookup: CDR1 SEHNR, CDR2 FQNEAQ (reference sequence). V lost 3 bases, J lost 6 bases, and 9 bases lay in between. The CDR3 has 13 residues.

This clone came up a few times. The gene calls are TRBV6-5 and TRBJ1-6; D remains ambiguous. Germline V gives CDR1 MNHEY, CDR2 SVGAGI. The germline V and J ends were trimmed by 8 bases and 10 bases, with 12 bases remaining between them. This CDR3 region has 12 residues. The CDR3 sequence is CASGRWSSPLHF. The CDR3, as DNA: TGTGCCAGCGGTCGGTGGTCGTCACCCCTCCACTTT.